The text below deals with one T cell receptor (beta chain). Germline-derived CDR1 and CDR2 are SGHRS and YFSETQ. Trimming removed 1 base from V and 7 bases from J, with 14 bases in between. This CDR3 contains 14 residues. Clones were read by immunoSEQ multiplex PCR, and TCRdb kept only the in-frame ones, dropping some. The sample has roughly 73,000 clones, less than 90% seen once. This entry belongs to a study of OX40 agonist ivuxolimab in advanced cancers. Study background: Ivuxolimab is an agonistic anti-OX40 (CD134) antibody, and patients were treated with it. Averaging around 60 years in age, with a range of roughly 20 to 90, the cohort was approximately 83% male. Dose-escalation patients were diagnosed with hepatocellular carcinoma, melanoma, renal cell cancer or head and neck cancer.

The chain has TRBV5-1 and TRBJ1-2; D is undetermined. This specimen consisted of CD4+ or CD8+ T cells sorted from blood, obtained in a trial of the OX40 agonist ivuxolimab. The receptor comes from an adult with an advanced solid tumor such as melanoma, head and neck, liver or kidney cancer. The DNA for the CDR3 is TGCGCCAGCAGCTTGTCTGAGGCAGAAAGTGGCTACACCTTC. Translated: CASSLSEAESGYTF.